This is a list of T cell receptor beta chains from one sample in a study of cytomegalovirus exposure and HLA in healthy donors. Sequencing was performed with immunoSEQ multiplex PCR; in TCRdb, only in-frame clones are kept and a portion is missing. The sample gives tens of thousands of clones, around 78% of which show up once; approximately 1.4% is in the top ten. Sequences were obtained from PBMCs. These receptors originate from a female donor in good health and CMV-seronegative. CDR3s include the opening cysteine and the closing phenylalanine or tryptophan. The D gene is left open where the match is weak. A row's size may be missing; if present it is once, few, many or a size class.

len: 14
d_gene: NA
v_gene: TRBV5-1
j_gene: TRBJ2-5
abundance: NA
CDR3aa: CASSLTAPPETQYF
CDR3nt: TGCGCCAGCAGCTTAACAGCCCCCCCCGAGACCCAGTACTTC

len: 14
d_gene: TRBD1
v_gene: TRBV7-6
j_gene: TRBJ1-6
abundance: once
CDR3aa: CASSLRDSNSPLHF
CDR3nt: TGTGCCAGCAGCCTACGGGACAGCAATTCACCCCTCCACTTT

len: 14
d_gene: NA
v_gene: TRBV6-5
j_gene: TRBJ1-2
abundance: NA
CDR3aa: CASSYRVGHYAYTF
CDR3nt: TGTGCCAGCAGTTACCGGGTAGGACACTATGCCTACACCTTC

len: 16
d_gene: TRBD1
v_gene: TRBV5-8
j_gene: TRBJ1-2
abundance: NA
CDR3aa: CASSWSWGQGAFGYTF
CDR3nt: TGTGCCAGCAGCTGGAGCTGGGGACAGGGGGCTTTCGGCTACACCTTC

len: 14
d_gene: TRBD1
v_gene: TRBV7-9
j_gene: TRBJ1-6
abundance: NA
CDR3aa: CASSWGQLNSPLHF
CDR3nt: TGTGCCAGCAGCTGGGGACAGCTTAATTCACCCCTCCACTTT

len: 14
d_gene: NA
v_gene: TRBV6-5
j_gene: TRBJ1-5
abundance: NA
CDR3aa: CASSPGESYQPQHF
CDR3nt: TGTGCCAGCAGCCCCGGGGAGAGCTATCAGCCCCAGCATTTT

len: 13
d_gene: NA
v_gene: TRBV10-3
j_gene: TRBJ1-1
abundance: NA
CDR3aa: CAISEPEGTEAFF
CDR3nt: TGTGCCATCAGTGAGCCCGAGGGAACTGAAGCTTTCTTT

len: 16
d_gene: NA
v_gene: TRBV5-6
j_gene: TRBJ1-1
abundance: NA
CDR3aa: CASSLGLGGLRTEAFF
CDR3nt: TGTGCCAGCAGCTTGGGTCTTGGGGGCCTGAGGACTGAAGCTTTCTTT

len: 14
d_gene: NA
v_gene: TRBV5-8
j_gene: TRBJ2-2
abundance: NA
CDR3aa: CASTKRVNTGELFF
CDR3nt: TGTGCCAGCACGAAGCGGGTGAACACCGGGGAGCTGTTTTTT

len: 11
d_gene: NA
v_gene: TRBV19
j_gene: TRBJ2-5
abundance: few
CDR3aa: CASSQGETQYF
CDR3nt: TGTGCCAGTAGTCAGGGAGAGACCCAGTACTTC

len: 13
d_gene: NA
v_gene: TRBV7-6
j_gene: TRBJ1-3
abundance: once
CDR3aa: CASSLALGNTIYF
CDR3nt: TGTGCCAGCAGCTTAGCACTGGGAAACACCATATATTTT

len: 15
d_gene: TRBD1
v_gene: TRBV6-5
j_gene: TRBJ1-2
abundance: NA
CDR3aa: CASSSTTGTVYGYTF
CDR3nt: TGTGCCAGCAGTTCAACGACCGGGACAGTCTATGGCTACACCTTC

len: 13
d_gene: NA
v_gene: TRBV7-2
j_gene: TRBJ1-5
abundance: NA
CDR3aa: CASSLVRDQPQHF
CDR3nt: TGTGCCAGCAGCCTCGTGCGGGATCAGCCCCAGCATTTT

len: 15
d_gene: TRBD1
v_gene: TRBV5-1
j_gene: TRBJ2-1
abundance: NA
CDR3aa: CASSSGQGPYNEQFF
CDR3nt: TGCGCCAGCAGCTCGGGACAGGGGCCCTACAATGAGCAGTTCTTC

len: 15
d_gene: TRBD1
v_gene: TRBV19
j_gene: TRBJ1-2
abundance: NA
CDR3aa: CASSARTGRNYGYTF
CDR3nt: TGTGCCAGTAGTGCCCGGACAGGTCGGAACTATGGCTACACCTTC

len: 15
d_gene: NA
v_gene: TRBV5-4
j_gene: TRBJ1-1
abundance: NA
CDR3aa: CASSLVYQGNTEAFF
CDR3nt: TGTGCCAGCAGCTTGGTCTATCAGGGGAACACTGAAGCTTTCTTT

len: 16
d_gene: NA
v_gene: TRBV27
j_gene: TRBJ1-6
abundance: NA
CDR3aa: CASSFLQGGGSSPLHF
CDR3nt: TGTGCCAGCAGTTTCTTACAGGGTGGAGGAAGTTCACCCCTCCACTTT

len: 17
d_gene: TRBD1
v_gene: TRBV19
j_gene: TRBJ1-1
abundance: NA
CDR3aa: CASSIGAGGIPNTEAFF
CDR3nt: TGTGCCAGTAGTATCGGGGCAGGGGGAATCCCGAACACTGAAGCTTTCTTT

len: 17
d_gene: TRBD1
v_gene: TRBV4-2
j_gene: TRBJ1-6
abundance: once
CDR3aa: CASSQAGKGANNSPLHF
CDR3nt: TGTGCCAGCAGCCAAGCTGGGAAGGGGGCCAATAATTCACCCCTCCACTTT

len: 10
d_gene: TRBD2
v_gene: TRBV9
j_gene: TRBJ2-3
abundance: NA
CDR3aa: CATSGDTQYF
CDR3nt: TGTGCCACTAGCGGAGATACGCAGTATTTT

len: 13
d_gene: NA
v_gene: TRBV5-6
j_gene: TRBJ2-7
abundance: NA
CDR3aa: CASSLGGDYEQYF
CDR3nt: TGTGCCAGCAGCTTGGGGGGGGATTACGAGCAGTACTTC

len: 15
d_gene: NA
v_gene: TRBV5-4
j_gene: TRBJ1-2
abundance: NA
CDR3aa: CASTPDQSQEYGYTF
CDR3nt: TGTGCCAGCACCCCCGACCAGTCACAGGAATATGGCTACACCTTC

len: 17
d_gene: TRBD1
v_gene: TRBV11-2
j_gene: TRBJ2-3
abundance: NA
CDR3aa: CASSPDPTGAPTDTQYF
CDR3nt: TGTGCCAGCAGCCCGGACCCGACAGGGGCCCCCACAGATACGCAGTATTTT

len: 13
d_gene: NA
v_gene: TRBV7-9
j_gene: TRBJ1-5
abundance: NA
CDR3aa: CASSLESGQPQHF
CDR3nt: TGTGCCAGCAGCTTAGAGTCAGGTCAGCCCCAGCATTTT

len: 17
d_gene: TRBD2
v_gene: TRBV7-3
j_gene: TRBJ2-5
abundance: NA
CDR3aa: CASSLMGRGGRQETQYF
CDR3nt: TGTGCCAGCAGCTTAATGGGGCGGGGGGGAAGACAAGAGACCCAGTACTTC